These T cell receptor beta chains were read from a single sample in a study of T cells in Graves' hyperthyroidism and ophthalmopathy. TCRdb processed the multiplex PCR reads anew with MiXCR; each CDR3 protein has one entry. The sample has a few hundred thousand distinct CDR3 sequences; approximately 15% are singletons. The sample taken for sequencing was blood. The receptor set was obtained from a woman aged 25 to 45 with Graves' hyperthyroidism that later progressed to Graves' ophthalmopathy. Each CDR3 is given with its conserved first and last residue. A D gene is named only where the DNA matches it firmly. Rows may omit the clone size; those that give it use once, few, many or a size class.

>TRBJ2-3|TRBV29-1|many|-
CSVEGLRSDTQYF
TGCAGCGTTGAGGGGTTAAGGTCAGATACGCAGTATTTT
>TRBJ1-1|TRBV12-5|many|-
CASGPRPRAFF
TGTGCTAGTGGACCACGCCCGAGGGCTTTCTTT
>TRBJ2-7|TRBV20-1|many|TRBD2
CSAFSGRGAYEQYF
TGCAGTGCTTTTAGCGGCCGGGGGGCCTACGAGCAGTACTTC
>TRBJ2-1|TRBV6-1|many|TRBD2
CASSEATSGVYNEQFF
TGTGCCAGCAGTGAAGCGACTAGCGGGGTCTACAATGAGCAGTTCTTC
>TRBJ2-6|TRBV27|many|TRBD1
CASNPGQVVTSGANVLTF
TGTGCCAGCAACCCGGGACAGGTCGTGACCTCTGGGGCCAACGTCCTGACTTTC
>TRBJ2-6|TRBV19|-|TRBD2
CASSPQGLAGGGSGANVLTF
TGTGCCAGTAGTCCGCAAGGACTAGCGGGAGGTGGCTCTGGGGCCAACGTCCTGACTTTC
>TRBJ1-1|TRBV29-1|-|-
CSVAQGSTEAFF
TGCAGCGTTGCCCAGGGGAGTACTGAAGCTTTCTTT
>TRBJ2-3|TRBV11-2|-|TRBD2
CASSFQGLAGGSDTQYF
TGTGCCAGCAGCTTTCAGGGACTAGCGGGAGGGTCAGATACGCAGTATTTT
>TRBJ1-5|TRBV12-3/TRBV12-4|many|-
CASSLWDGSNQPQHF
TGTGCCAGCAGCCTTTGGGACGGCTCCAATCAGCCCCAGCATTTT
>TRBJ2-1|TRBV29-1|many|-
CSVEPVDEQFF
TGCAGCGTTGAACCGGTCGATGAGCAGTTCTTC
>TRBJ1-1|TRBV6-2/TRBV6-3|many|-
CASSLDRTEAFF
TGTGCCAGCAGCTTAGACAGAACTGAAGCTTTCTTT
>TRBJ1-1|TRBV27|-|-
CASSFQEDTEAFF
TGTGCCAGCAGTTTCCAAGAGGACACTGAAGCTTTCTTT